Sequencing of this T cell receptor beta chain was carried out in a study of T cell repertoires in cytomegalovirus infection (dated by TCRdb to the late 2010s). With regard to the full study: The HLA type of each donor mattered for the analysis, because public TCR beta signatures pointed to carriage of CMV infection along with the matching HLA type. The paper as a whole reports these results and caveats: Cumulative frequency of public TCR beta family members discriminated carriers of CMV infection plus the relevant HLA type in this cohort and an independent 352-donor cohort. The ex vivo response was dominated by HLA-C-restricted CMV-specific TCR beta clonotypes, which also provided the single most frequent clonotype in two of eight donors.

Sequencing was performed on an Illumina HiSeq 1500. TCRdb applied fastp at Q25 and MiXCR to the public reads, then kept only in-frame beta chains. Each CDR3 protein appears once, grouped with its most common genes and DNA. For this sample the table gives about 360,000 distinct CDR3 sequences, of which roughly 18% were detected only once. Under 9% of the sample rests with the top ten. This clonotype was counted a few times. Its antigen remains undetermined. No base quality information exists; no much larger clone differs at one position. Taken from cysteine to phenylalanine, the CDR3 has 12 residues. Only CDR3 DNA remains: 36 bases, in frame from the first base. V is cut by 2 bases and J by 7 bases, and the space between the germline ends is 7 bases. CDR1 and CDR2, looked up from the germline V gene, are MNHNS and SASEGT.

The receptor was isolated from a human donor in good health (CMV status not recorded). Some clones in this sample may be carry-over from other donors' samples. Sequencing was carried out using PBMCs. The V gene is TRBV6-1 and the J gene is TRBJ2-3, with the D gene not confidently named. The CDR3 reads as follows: CASSERRNTQYF. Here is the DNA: TGTGCCAGCAGTGAAAGGAGAAATACGCAGTATTTT.